The next 30 T cell receptor beta chains were all read from a single sample in a study of cytomegalovirus exposure and HLA in healthy donors. The study ran its PCR with 60 Vbeta and 13 Jbeta primers. Clones were sequenced by immunoSEQ multiplex PCR, and TCRdb holds only the in-frame ones, with some missing. Counted here are 140,000 to 150,000 clones, 73% occurring once; the ten biggest clones make up approximately 1.6%. Sequenced input: PBMCs. These receptors all stem from a woman aged 18 to 35 in good health and CMV-seronegative.

The rearrangement links TRBV7-2 to TRBJ2-1, with TRBD2 identical over 14 bases. Germline CDR1 reads SGHTA; CDR2 reads FQGNSA. This CDR3 comprises 18 residues. V lost 5 bases and J lost 0; bases outside the gene matches: 6. The CDR3 region is CASSEGLAGESSYNEQFF. DNA for the CDR3: TGTGCCAGCAGCGAGGGACTAGCGGGGGAGAGCTCCTACAATGAGCAGTTCTTC.

The chain combines TRBV23-1 with TRBJ1-2; perhaps TRBD1 as D (5 bases). TRBV23-1 is reported as an ORF; its role is uncertain. V lost 3 bases, J lost 1 base, and 9 bases lay in between. This CDR3 spans 14 amino acids. CDR3 sequence: CASSHQQDNYGYTF. The CDR3, as DNA: TGCGCCAGCAGTCACCAACAGGATAACTATGGCTACACCTTC.

The rearrangement links TRBV11-2 to TRBJ2-2; 8 bases fit TRBD1. Germline CDR1 is SGHAT and CDR2 is FQNNGV. V shed 5 bases and J 7 bases; nucleotides not matched to a gene: 12. The CDR3 contains 16 residues. CDR3: CASSPSRTGWGGELFF. DNA for the CDR3: TGTGCCAGCAGCCCGTCCCGGACAGGGTGGGGCGGGGAGCTGTTTTTT.

This clone showed up just a few times. The chain joins TRBV11-2 to TRBJ2-6; D is ambiguous. Looked up from germline, CDR1 is SGHAT and CDR2 is FQNNGV. Between the trimmed V and J ends, which lost 7 bases and 4 bases, there was a span of 11 bases. The CDR3 loop spans 14 amino acids. CDR3 DNA sequence: TGTGCCAGCATCCTGGTTGGCGGGGCCAACGTCCTGACTTTC. Protein product: CASILVGGANVLTF.

The chain employs TRBV11-1 and TRBJ1-1, with TRBD1 as a possible D gene (6 bases). CDR1 and CDR2 (germline): SGHAT, FQDESV (reference sequence). This CDR3 has 12 residues. V gave up 5 bases and J gave up 8 bases, with 12 bases separating them. As DNA, the CDR3 is TGTGCCAGCAGCCCAGACAGGACCGAAGCTTTCTTT. This sequence encodes CASSPDRTEAFF.

A few counts support this clone. As DNA, the CDR3 is TGTGCCAGCAGCCCGAAGGCGGAGGAAGGCTACACCTTC. It specifies CASSPKAEEGYTF. The chain joins TRBV7-9 to TRBJ1-2; the D is unclear. Trimming took 5 bases from V and 8 from J, leaving 15 bases between them. Germline CDR1 is SEHNR and CDR2 is FQNEAQ (reference sequence). CDR3 length equals 13 residues.

J is TRBJ2-2 and V is TRBV10-1; no definite D call. The germline gives CDR1 WNHNN, CDR2 SYGVQD (reference sequence). V lost 3 bases and J lost 4, with 9 bases in between. The CDR3 consists of 14 residues. Here the CDR3 reads CASSESRFTGELFF. The CDR3 DNA sequence: TGCGCCAGCAGTGAATCTAGATTCACCGGGGAGCTGTTTTTT.

The chain has TRBV10-3 and TRBJ1-2; 9 bases agree with TRBD1. CDR3 length equals 14 residues. Trimming removed 0 bases from V and 7 bases from J; junction bases left unmatched: 3. Germline V lookup: CDR1 ENHRY, CDR2 SYGVKD. CDR3 amino acids: CAISESTTGGGYTF. The DNA for the CDR3 is TGTGCCATCAGTGAGTCGACGACAGGGGGTGGCTACACCTTC.

The CDR3 here is CSVDGSYNEQFF. The CDR3, as DNA: TGCAGCGTTGACGGGAGTTACAATGAGCAGTTCTTC. The chain employs TRBV29-1 and TRBJ2-1, with D perhaps matching TRBD2 (6 bases). CDR3 length: 12 amino acids. The V gene lost 3 bases and the J gene lost 4 bases, with 7 bases spanning the gap. In germline, CDR1 is SQVTM, CDR2 ANQGSEA.

V and J are TRBV28 and TRBJ2-7, with D possibly matching TRBD2 (5 bases). The CDR3 contains 15 residues. Germline assignment: CDR1 MDHEN and CDR2 SYDVKM. Between the trimmed V and J ends, which lost 6 bases and 1 base, there was a span of 16 bases. CDR3 coding DNA: TGTGCCAGCAGCGCCGCGGGCACGCCTTCCTACGAGCAGTACGTC. Amino acid sequence: CASSAAGTPSYEQYV.

The rearrangement links TRBV27 to TRBJ1-2; 8 positions match TRBD1. The germline V gene encodes CDR1 MNHEY and CDR2 SMNVEV (reference sequence). The V gene end was trimmed by 6 bases and the J gene end by 5 bases; junction bases not matched to a gene: 14. The CDR3 runs 16 residues. In DNA, the CDR3 is TGTGCCAGCAGAGGACAGGGTGTTAGGTTACGGTATGGCTACACCTTC. Its protein is CASRGQGVRLRYGYTF.

The chain employs TRBV14 and TRBJ2-7; 7 bases are shared with TRBD1. Trimming took 3 bases from V and 3 from J; bases not matched to a gene: 8. This CDR3 is 15 amino acids long. Germline V lookup: CDR1 SGHDN, CDR2 FVKESK. The CDR3, as DNA: TGTGCCAGCAGCCAGGGACAGAAAAACGTCTACGAGCAGTACTTC. It codes for CASSQGQKNVYEQYF.

CDR3 sequence: CASRTNWDTQYF. DNA of the CDR3: TGTGCCAGCAGGACTAACTGGGATACGCAGTATTTT. The J gene is TRBJ2-3, the V gene TRBV6-5, with D perhaps matching TRBD2 (5 bases). V was clipped by 6 bases and J by 6 bases, with 10 bases between them. The CDR3 has 12 residues. CDR1 is MNHEY, CDR2 SVGAGI, per germline.

The chain is built from TRBV19 and TRBJ2-2, with 7 bases matching TRBD1. This CDR3 has 15 residues. V trimming: 3 bases; J trimming: 6 bases; junction bases outside the gene matches: 7. CDR1 and CDR2 (germline): LNHDA, SQIVND (reference sequence). CDR3 bases: TGTGCCAGTAGTATCCTCGACAGGGTCGCCGGGGAGCTGTTTTTT. The encoded protein is CASSILDRVAGELFF.

CDR3 residues: CASSEAGQGGDYGYTF. CDR3 bases: TGTGCCAGCAGTGAAGCCGGACAGGGAGGGGACTATGGCTACACCTTC. The J gene is TRBJ1-2, the V gene TRBV6-1; 8 bases are shared with TRBD1. Germline lookup yields CDR1 MNHNS and CDR2 SASEGT. V shed 0 bases, J shed 3 bases, and the junction held 6 bases outside the gene matches. The CDR3 extends over 16 amino acids.

Points on this clone: One end of the junction does not line up with germline, which may come from a read error. V gene TRBV7-2 combines with J gene TRBJ2-7; TRBD2 matches 9 bases. The length of the CDR3 is 14 residues. Germline CDR1 is SGHTA and CDR2 is FQGNSA. Here the CDR3 reads CASSPGTSSHEQYF. CDR3 DNA: TGTGCCAGCAGCCCCGGGACTAGCTCCCACGAGCAGTACTTC.

This sequence joins TRBV7-2 and TRBJ2-6; D is uncertain. Trimming removed 5 bases from V and 4 bases from J, with 12 bases in between. The CDR3 has 15 amino acids. Per the germline V gene, CDR1 is SGHTA and CDR2 is FQGNSA. The chain's CDR3 is CASSVSVSGANVLTF. The CDR3 nucleotides are TGTGCCAGCAGCGTCAGCGTTTCCGGGGCCAACGTCCTGACTTTC.

V gene TRBV27 combines with J gene TRBJ2-1; 7 positions match TRBD2. V was pared by 5 bases and J by 4 bases, with 2 bases of the junction left unmatched. The CDR3 totals 13 residues. Germline assignment: CDR1 MNHEY and CDR2 SMNVEV (reference sequence). CDR3 in DNA: TGTGCCAGCAGTCTGGGGGGGTACAATGAGCAGTTCTTC. Residues: CASSLGGYNEQFF.

The CDR3 DNA reads TGCGCCAGCAGCTTGTCCAGGGGTTACACCGGGGAGCTGTTTTTT. It is translated as CASSLSRGYTGELFF. The chain uses TRBV5-1 and TRBJ2-2, with a weak D call TRBD1 (6 bases). This CDR3 has 15 amino acids. Germline CDR1 is SGHRS and CDR2 is YFSETQ. The V and J ends lost 1 base and 3 bases respectively, with 10 bases between them.

Points on this clone: Within the sample, other DNA sequences also encode this same CDR3. The chain links TRBV5-1 to TRBJ2-5; 12 nucleotides match TRBD2. With V trimmed by 0 bases and J by 3 bases, 0 bases remained unmatched. CDR1 is SGHRS and CDR2 is YFSETQ in the germline V gene. The CDR3 is 15 residues long. The CDR3: CASSLGLAGEETQYF. DNA of the CDR3: TGCGCCAGCAGCTTGGGACTAGCGGGAGAAGAGACCCAGTACTTC.

V is TRBV29-1 and J is TRBJ2-5; 10 bases are shared with TRBD1. CDR1 and CDR2 from the germline V gene are SQVTM and ANQGSEA. The CDR3 is 13 amino acids. V lost 8 bases and J lost 5; bases outside the gene matches: 8. The CDR3 bases are TGCAGCCCGTGGGACAGGGGATGGGAGACCCAGTACTTC. This translates into CSPWDRGWETQYF.

The genes are TRBV4-3 and TRBJ2-7; 9 bases are a match to TRBD2. The ends lost 0 bases at V and 7 bases at J; junction bases unmatched: 19. Germline assignment: CDR1 LGHNA and CDR2 YSLEER. This CDR3 region has 19 residues. The CDR3 coding sequence is TGCGCCAGCAGCCAAGAGGGGGGGGAGACTAGCGGCAATGCTTGGGAGCAGTACGTC. This codes for CASSQEGGETSGNAWEQYV.

The chain employs TRBV5-4 and TRBJ1-3; 7 nucleotides line up with TRBD1. V lost 4 bases, J lost 0 bases, and 13 bases stayed unmatched. The CDR3 loop spans 18 amino acids. Germline V gives CDR1 SGHNT, CDR2 YYREEE (reference sequence). In DNA, the CDR3 is TGTGCCAGCAGCCGCCAACCAGGGGGAGCCATCTCTGGAAACACCATATATTTT. Translating it yields CASSRQPGGAISGNTIYF.

The chain employs TRBV5-4 and TRBJ2-3; D may be TRBD2 (5 bases). The V end was cut by 4 bases, the J end by 0 bases, with 12 bases between. There are 15 residues in the CDR3. Germline lookup yields CDR1 SGHNT and CDR2 YYREEE (reference sequence). The CDR3 here is CASSPGGGSTDTQYF. In DNA, the CDR3 is TGTGCCAGCAGCCCAGGAGGAGGTAGCACAGATACGCAGTATTTT.

V usage is TRBV14 and J usage is TRBJ2-1; D perhaps matches TRBD1 (5 bases). CDR3 length equals 13 residues. Trimming pared 0 bases from V and 10 bases from J, leaving 10 bases between. CDR1 and CDR2 (germline): SGHDN, FVKESK. CDR3 nucleotides: TGTGCCAGCAGCCAAGATCCAGCAGGGGAGCAGTTCTTC. This codes for CASSQDPAGEQFF.

This clone was seen a handful of times. This chain links TRBV4-3 with TRBJ2-3; TRBD1 matches at 7 bases. Germline V gene lookup returns CDR1 LGHNA and CDR2 YSLEER. The CDR3 loop spans 16 amino acids. J gave up 4 bases and V 1 base, and 8 bases lay outside the gene matches. The CDR3 region is CASSQGRGLDSDTQYF. In DNA, the CDR3 is TGCGCCAGCAGCCAAGGAAGGGGGCTAGATTCAGATACGCAGTATTTT.

The chain has TRBV19 and TRBJ1-5; D remains unclear. The germline CDR1 and CDR2 sequences are LNHDA and SQIVND (reference sequence). With 6 bases removed from V and 3 bases from J, the gap between germline ends came to 15 bases. The CDR3 has 15 amino acids. The CDR3 bases are TGTGCCAGTAGGACAAAGGACGGACTCAATCAGCCCCAGCATTTT. This gives the protein CASRTKDGLNQPQHF.

The V and J genes are TRBV4-2 and TRBJ1-5; 8 nucleotides match TRBD1. Germline CDR1 reads LGHNA; CDR2 reads YNFKEQ. The CDR3 extends over 15 amino acids. V trimming: 4 bases; J trimming: 1 base; junction bases outside the gene matches: 3. The CDR3 loop reads CASSPGGLSNQPQHF. The CDR3 DNA reads TGTGCCAGCAGCCCAGGGGGCTTGAGCAATCAGCCCCAGCATTTT.

The rearrangement uses TRBV6-1 and TRBJ1-4, with 9 nucleotides matching TRBD1. The V gene's germline CDR1 is MNHNS and CDR2 SASEGT. Unmatched junction bases numbered 0, after V lost 1 base and J lost 3 bases. This CDR3 is built from 15 residues. This CDR3 reads CASSEGQGANEKLFF. The CDR3, as DNA: TGTGCCAGCAGTGAAGGACAGGGGGCTAATGAAAAACTGTTTTTT.

The chain joins TRBV18 to TRBJ2-1; D is unresolved. The V and J ends lost 2 bases and 14 bases respectively, with 16 bases between them. The length of the CDR3 is 13 residues. Germline CDR1 reads KGHSH; CDR2 reads LQKENI. The chain's CDR3 is CASSPASTRNKFF. CDR3 DNA: TGTGCCAGCTCACCAGCAAGTACCCGAAACAAGTTCTTC.